This section outlines one TCR beta chain sequence together with its context. Antigen specificity is unknown. The sample originates from a study of shared clonotypes between healthy human individuals. Broader study findings: The study sampled only blood, and tissue repertoires likely differ.

Deep level was the assay's run setting. What was sequenced on ten immunoSEQ deep assay plates was unsorted PBMC DNA. In the authors' workflow: Filtering was not the same, since immunoSEQ gave junction-only sequences without quality scores. This table comes from immunoSEQ multiplex PCR, and its TCRdb copy is limited to in-frame clones, with some not included. V and J calls and clone size are those listed in that table; D and trimming were worked out from the DNA. Of around 480,000 clones listed, nearly 80% were seen once; the top ten hold approximately 13%. The V gene's germline CDR1 is SGHTA and CDR2 FQGNSA. V shed 5 bases, J shed 8 bases, and the junction held 6 bases outside the gene matches. This CDR3 has 15 amino acids.

The specimen sequenced was PBMCs. This sequence joins TRBV7-2 and TRBJ2-1, with 13 bases aligning to TRBD2. The TCR comes from a woman between 40 and 50 years old in good health. Some clones in this sample may be carry-over from other donors' samples. CDR3 sequence reads: CASSLGLAGYDEQFF. The CDR3 DNA reads as TGTGCCAGCAGCCTGGGACTAGCGGGATATGATGAGCAGTTCTTC.